Each of the 23 T cell receptor beta chains below was sequenced from the same sample in a study of OX40 agonist ivuxolimab in advanced cancers. The protocol was immunoSEQ multiplex PCR, while the TCRdb copy is restricted to in-frame clones and leaves out a portion. Of some 77,000 clones listed, 85% to 95% are singletons. This specimen was CD4+ or CD8+ T cells sorted from blood, taken in a trial of the OX40 agonist ivuxolimab. The source is an adult with an advanced solid tumor such as melanoma, head and neck, liver or kidney cancer.

This chain uses TRBV7-2 with TRBJ1-1; no firm D call. V lost 0 bases to trimming and J lost 0 bases, with 5 bases between them. The CDR3 runs 14 residues. Looked up from germline, CDR1 is SGHTA and CDR2 is FQGNSA. The CDR3 sequence is CASSLAGMNTEAFF. For the CDR3, the DNA is TGTGCCAGCAGCTTAGCGGGTATGAACACTGAAGCTTTCTTT.

J is TRBJ2-3 and V is TRBV7-3; tentatively, D is TRBD1 or TRBD2 (5 bases each). V was clipped by 3 bases and J by 4 bases, with 11 bases between them. The germline V gene encodes CDR1 SGHTA and CDR2 FQGTGA. The CDR3 totals 14 residues. CDR3 loop: CASSLGGTADTQYF. In DNA, the CDR3 is TGTGCCAGCAGCTTGGGTGGGACCGCAGATACGCAGTATTTT.

This clone was detected only a few times. V and J are TRBV28 and TRBJ1-5; D is undetermined. In germline, CDR1 is MDHEN, CDR2 SYDVKM. This CDR3 comprises 14 residues. The V end lost 0 bases, the J end lost 10 bases, and 13 bases lay between the germline ends. The CDR3 DNA reads as TGTGCCAGCAGTTTATGGCAGACAAGCGGACCCCAGCATTTT. Encoded protein: CASSLWQTSGPQHF.

The rearrangement uses TRBV28 and TRBJ1-2; no definite D call. Per germline, CDR1 MDHEN and CDR2 SYDVKM. The CDR3 spans 12 residues. The V gene lost 3 bases and the J gene lost 8 bases, with 10 bases spanning the gap. DNA of the CDR3: TGTGCCAGCAGTTTTAGCAATGGAGGCTACACCTTC. Translated, it gives CASSFSNGGYTF.

V is TRBV21-1 and J is TRBJ1-1. TRBV21-1 is marked as a pseudogene. The CDR3 runs to 15 residues. The CDR3 sequence is CASASRWEGRKEAFF. CDR3 nucleotide sequence: TGTGCCAGCGCCTCGAGGTGGGAGGGTCGAAAGGAAGCTTTCTTT.

This chain joins TRBV7-2 and TRBJ1-5; D call uncertain. The germline gives CDR1 SGHTA, CDR2 FQGNSA. The CDR3 has 15 amino acids. V shed 1 base and J shed 0 bases, with 7 bases lying between them. CDR3 protein: CASSLEGTSNQPQHF. The CDR3, as DNA: TGTGCCAGCAGCTTAGAGGGAACTAGCAATCAGCCCCAGCATTTT.

The chain employs TRBV19 and TRBJ1-5; 7 nucleotides line up with TRBD1. Germline V gene data show CDR1 as LNHDA and CDR2 as SQIVND (reference sequence). Losses at the gene ends were 10 bases for V and 0 bases for J; bases not matched to a gene: 6. CDR3 length equals 14 residues. As DNA, the CDR3 is TGTGCCACTCAAGGGGGCTATAGCAATCAGCCCCAGCATTTT. Residues: CATQGGYSNQPQHF.

This clone occurred once. The chain combines TRBV5-1 with TRBJ2-1; 10 bases match TRBD2. The V and J ends lost 6 bases and 2 bases, in that order; junction bases with no gene match: 5. The CDR3 is 15 residues long. Germline V gives CDR1 SGHRS, CDR2 YFSETQ. CDR3 amino acids: CASKRTSGTYNEQFF. The CDR3 DNA reads as TGCGCCAGCAAGAGGACTAGCGGAACCTACAATGAGCAGTTCTTC. Full variable domain (rest looked up from reference TRBV5-1 and TRBJ2-1): KAGVTQTPRYLIKTRGQQVTLSCSPISGHRSVSWYQQTPGQGLQFLFEYFSETQRNKGNFPGRFSGRQFSNSRSEMNVSTLELGDSALYLCASKRTSGTYNEQFFGPGTRLTVL.

V and J are TRBV5-1 and TRBJ2-5, with 9 bases identical to TRBD1. The CDR3 sequence is 15 residues long. The germline V gene encodes CDR1 SGHRS and CDR2 YFSETQ. Trimming took 0 bases from V and 5 from J; bases not matched to a gene: 5. CDR3 sequence reads: CASSLGQGVWETQYF. DNA of the CDR3: TGCGCCAGCAGCTTGGGACAGGGGGTTTGGGAGACCCAGTACTTC.

The rearrangement uses TRBV30 and TRBJ2-1, with a tentative D call TRBD2 (5 bases). The CDR3 is made up of 12 amino acids. The germline V gene encodes CDR1 GTSNPN and CDR2 SVGIG (reference sequence). V dropped 3 bases and J dropped 8 bases, with 11 bases sitting between them. CDR3 loop: CAWRGSFDEQFF. The CDR3 bases are TGTGCCTGGAGGGGGAGTTTCGATGAGCAGTTCTTC. The variable domain in full, with the rest retrieved from reference TRBV30 and TRBJ2-1, is SQTIHQWPATLVQPVGSPLSLECTVEGTSNPNLYWYRQAAGRGLQLLFYSVGIGQISSEVPQNLSASRPQDRQFILSSKKLLLSDSGFYLCAWRGSFDEQFFGPGTRLTVL.

DNA for the CDR3: TGCGCCAGCAGCCAAGACCGTGGGGGGCTCACAGGGGCCAACGTCCTGACTTTC. As protein: CASSQDRGGLTGANVLTF. This chain links TRBV4-1 with TRBJ2-6; either TRBD1 or TRBD2 may supply D (6 bases each). The CDR3 has 18 amino acids. Germline loops: CDR1 MGHRA, CDR2 YSYEKL. V lost 0 bases, J lost 4 bases, and 16 bases lay in between.

The chain links TRBV6-1 to TRBJ2-7, with TRBD1 as a possible D gene (6 bases). CDR3 size: 12 residues. Germline V gives CDR1 MNHNS, CDR2 SASEGT. The V end was cut by 6 bases, the J end by 2 bases, with 8 bases between. The CDR3 sequence is CASRGGTYEQYF. CDR3 sequence (DNA): TGTGCCAGCAGAGGGGGAACCTACGAGCAGTACTTC.

V and J are TRBV5-1 and TRBJ2-2, with TRBD2 matching 8 bases. V shed 9 bases, J shed 4 bases, and the junction held 14 bases outside the gene matches. CDR3 length equals 16 residues. CDR1 is SGHRS, CDR2 YFSETQ, per germline. The CDR3 is CATKGGQREFTGELFF. CDR3 DNA: TGCGCCACCAAGGGGGGCCAGCGGGAGTTCACCGGGGAGCTGTTTTTT.

The rearrangement uses TRBV25-1 and TRBJ1-4; 7 positions match TRBD1. The V gene's germline CDR1 is MGHDK and CDR2 SYGVNS. The length of the CDR3 is 15 residues. The ends lost 2 bases at V and 5 bases at J; junction bases unmatched: 5. Here the CDR3 reads CASSENRGGNEKLFF. CDR3 nucleotide sequence: TGTGCCAGCAGTGAAAACAGGGGAGGAAATGAAAAACTGTTTTTT.

The CDR3 sequence: CASSEDGSGRLGETQYF. CDR3 sequence (DNA): TGTGCCAGCAGTGAAGACGGTAGCGGGAGACTCGGAGAGACCCAGTACTTC. The V and J genes are TRBV25-1 and TRBJ2-5, with 9 bases identical to TRBD2. After removal of 2 bases from V and 4 bases from J, the junction contained 11 bases not matched to a gene. The CDR3 has 17 residues. Germline loops: CDR1 MGHDK, CDR2 SYGVNS.

This clone was detected only once. This chain connects TRBV12-1 to TRBJ1-1; the D call TRBD1 from the table was never checked on the DNA. TRBV12-1 is recorded as a pseudogene. This CDR3 comprises 13 residues. The CDR3 bases are TGTGCCAGCAGCTTGCCCGGGGACAGTGAAGCTTTCTTT. Its protein is CASSLPGDSEAFF.

The chain is built from TRBV7-2 and TRBJ2-2; D gene ambiguous. Trimming took off 5 bases at V and 7 bases at J, with 8 bases between the two ends. The V gene's germline CDR1 is SGHTA and CDR2 FQGNSA. This CDR3 is 12 amino acids long. The CDR3 DNA reads TGTGCCAGCAGCCCACCCATCGGGGAGCTGTTTTTT. Translated: CASSPPIGELFF.

The V call is TRBV4-2, the J call TRBJ2-2, with D perhaps TRBD1 or TRBD2 (5 bases each). The germline gives CDR1 LGHNA, CDR2 YNFKEQ. This CDR3 region has 15 residues. Trimming removed 4 bases at V and 6 bases at J, with 15 bases between. The CDR3 loop reads CASSRPGTLPGELFF. CDR3 coding DNA: TGTGCCAGCAGCCGTCCCGGGACCCTGCCCGGGGAGCTGTTTTTT.

This clone has only a few counts. The gene calls are TRBV23-1 and TRBJ1-5; 10 bases are shared with TRBD1. TRBV23-1 is reported as an ORF; its role is uncertain. The CDR3 extends over 18 amino acids. Trimming at V came to 2 bases and at J to 7 bases, leaving 14 bases not matched to a gene. CDR3 coding DNA: TGCGCCAGCAGTCAAGTTGCGGGACGGACAGGGGGAAAGCAGCCCCAGCATTTT. Its protein is CASSQVAGRTGGKQPQHF.

This clone was detected once. The chain combines TRBV7-2 with TRBJ2-2; TRBD2 is a possible D gene (5 bases). Trimming took 1 base from V and 1 from J, leaving 10 bases between them. Germline V gene data show CDR1 as SGHTA and CDR2 as FQGNSA. This CDR3 spans 16 amino acids. Written as DNA, the CDR3 is TGTGCCAGCAGCTTAGGTAGAGGGAGGAACACCGGGGAGCTGTTTTTT. It is translated as CASSLGRGRNTGELFF.

Points on this clone: The junction shows a germline mismatch at one end, possibly a read error. The rearrangement joins TRBV7-7 to TRBJ2-1, with D unclear. CDR1 and CDR2 (germline): SSHAT, FNYEAQ (reference sequence). The CDR3 is 14 amino acids. The CDR3 loop is CASSLDGLYNEQFF. The DNA for the CDR3 is TGTGCTAGCAGCTTAGACGGTCTCTACAATGAGCAGTTCTTC.

The chain employs TRBV12-1 and TRBJ2-5; TRBD2 was called by the table and not checked on the DNA. TRBV12-1 corresponds to a pseudogene. CDR3 length: 14 residues. CDR3 nucleotide sequence: TGTGCCAGCAGCAGCCCGGAGGTCTCAGAGACCCAGTACTTC. Encoded protein: CASSSPEVSETQYF.

This rearrangement joins TRBV7-6 to TRBJ1-2, with a tentative D call TRBD1 (6 bases). The CDR3 is 14 residues long. Trimming shortened V by 5 bases and J by 6 bases, and 16 bases separated the two germline ends. Germline-derived CDR1 and CDR2 are SGHVS and FNYEAQ. DNA for the CDR3: TGTGCCAGCAGCGCCGAACAGGGTTCGGATGGCTACACCTTC. It encodes CASSAEQGSDGYTF.